These T cell receptor beta chains were read from a single sample in a study of cytomegalovirus exposure and HLA in healthy donors. The assay was immunoSEQ multiplex PCR, and TCRdb's table has in-frame clones only and misses some. The sample records approximately 90,000 clones, approximately 77% being singletons. The sample taken for sequencing was PBMCs. The receptor set was obtained from a woman between 40 and 50 years old in good health and CMV-seronegative. Each CDR3 is given with its conserved first and last residue. D genes are given only for firm matches. Clone size, where shown, is once, few, many, or a class for clones that have expanded.

J gene | D gene | clone size | V gene | CDR3 DNA | CDR3 protein
TRBJ1-6 | . | . | TRBV5-4 | TGTGCCAGCAGCTTGGCAGGGCAATCTACTTCACCCCTCCACTTT | CASSLAGQSTSPLHF
TRBJ1-5 | . | once | TRBV7-2 | TGTGCCAGCAGCCCAACAGTCGGAACCCAGTGGCCCCAGCATTTT | CASSPTVGTQWPQHF
TRBJ2-2 | TRBD1 | . | TRBV7-9 | TGTGCCAGCAGCCCAGCAGACAGGGGTGGAACCGGGGAGCTGTTTTTT | CASSPADRGGTGELFF
TRBJ1-5 | TRBD1 | . | TRBV19 | TGTGCCAGCCGGGACAGGGGATCGGGCTATCAGCCCCAGCATTTT | CASRDRGSGYQPQHF
TRBJ1-1 | . | many | TRBV2 | TGTGCCAGCAGTGATTACGGGGTCACTGAAGCTTTCTTT | CASSDYGVTEAFF
TRBJ2-7 | . | once | TRBV18 | TGTGCCAGCTCACCGAGCCTCGGGTACCCCTACGAGCAGTACTTC | CASSPSLGYPYEQYF
TRBJ2-5 | TRBD2 | . | TRBV7-2 | TGTGCCAGCAGTTTGACTAGCGGGGGAGAGACCCAGTACTTC | CASSLTSGGETQYF
TRBJ2-3 | . | . | TRBV6-1 | TGTGCCGGAGGGGGGGGCGGAACTGGCACAGATACGCAGTATTTT | CAGGGGGTGTDTQYF
TRBJ1-1 | . | . | TRBV6-4 | TGTGCCAGCAGTATCCGGGAGAACACTGAAGCTTTCTTT | CASSIRENTEAFF
TRBJ2-1 | TRBD2 | . | TRBV7-2 | TGTGCCAGCAGCTTCGGGACTAGCGGACCCTACAATGAGCAGTTCTTC | CASSFGTSGPYNEQFF
TRBJ1-3 | . | . | TRBV12-5 | TGTGCTAGTGGATTTAATGGTTTGGGGCTCTCTGGAAACACCATATATTTT | CASGFNGLGLSGNTIYF
TRBJ1-1 | . | few | TRBV4-3 | TGCGCCAGCAGCCAAGGGGCAGGGCAGGGCCACGCTTTCTTT | CASSQGAGQGHAFF
TRBJ1-5 | TRBD1 | . | TRBV5-6 | TGTGCCAGCAGCTTTGGGACAGGCAATCAGCCCCAGCATTTT | CASSFGTGNQPQHF
TRBJ2-4 | TRBD1 | . | TRBV10-3 | TGTGCCATCAGTGAGTCGACAGGGAATGGAGGCAAAAACATTCAGTACTTC | CAISESTGNGGKNIQYF
TRBJ2-2 | . | . | TRBV2 | TGTGCCAGCAGTGTTTCAACAGTGGCCGGGGAGCTGTTTTTT | CASSVSTVAGELFF